Detailed here is one T cell receptor (beta chain). The table came from immunoSEQ multiplex PCR; TCRdb's copy has only in-frame clones and leaves some out. The sample includes around 33,000 clones, 92% of them seen just once. Germline loops: CDR1 SGHTA, CDR2 FQGNSA. V trimming: 2 bases; J trimming: 3 bases; junction bases outside the gene matches: 6. CDR3 length equals 15 residues. The sample originates from a study of OX40 agonist ivuxolimab in advanced cancers. Study-wide context: Patients achieving partial responses numbered three: one hepatocellular carcinoma case and two cutaneous melanoma cases.

The clonotype comes from an adult with an advanced solid tumor such as melanoma, head and neck, liver or kidney cancer. J is TRBJ2-7 and V is TRBV7-2; 8 bases are a match to TRBD2. The source was CD4+ or CD8+ T cells sorted from blood, collected in a trial of the OX40 agonist ivuxolimab. The CDR3 loop is CASSLNGGANYEQYF. The CDR3 DNA is TGTGCCAGCAGCTTAAACGGGGGGGCGAACTACGAGCAGTACTTC.